These T cell receptor beta chains were read from a single sample in a study of regulatory T cells in long-lasting Graves disease. One entry per CDR3 protein results from TCRdb running MiXCR on the multiplex PCR reads. The sample lists approximately 400,000 distinct CDR3 sequences, 14% to 15% occurring once. These data are also associated with another study on T cells in Graves' hyperthyroidism and ophthalmopathy.

Sequences were derived from peripheral blood mononuclear cells (PBMCs), sampled at new diagnosis, from a patient treated with antithyroid drugs. The receptors originated from a woman aged 25 to 45 with Graves disease. Both conserved end residues are part of each CDR3. Fields, in order: clone size, D gene, J gene, V gene, CDR3 protein, CDR3 DNA. A D gene is named only where the DNA matches it firmly. Only some rows state a clone size, as once, few, many or a class for expanded clones.

>many|.|TRBJ2-1|TRBV7-2
CASSLSRRGDEQFF
TGTGCCAGCAGCTTAAGCCGAAGGGGGGATGAGCAGTTCTTC
>many|.|TRBJ1-3|TRBV12-3/TRBV12-4
CASSSPGWGSGNTIYF
TGTGCCAGCAGTTCCCCGGGGTGGGGATCTGGAAACACCATATATTTT
>.|TRBD2|TRBJ2-5|TRBV15
CATSPSGDQETQYF
TGTGCCACCAGTCCCAGCGGGGACCAAGAGACCCAGTACTTC
>many|.|TRBJ2-7|TRBV3-1
CASSRNSYEQYF
TGTGCCAGCAGCCGAAATTCCTACGAGCAGTACTTC
>few|TRBD2|TRBJ2-3|TRBV13
CASSPTGWGLADRTDTQYF
TGTGCCAGCAGCCCAACCGGTTGGGGACTAGCGGACCGCACAGATACGCAGTATTTT
>many|TRBD2|TRBJ2-1|TRBV28
CASSSAGDAYNEQFF
TGTGCCAGCAGCTCCGCGGGGGACGCCTACAATGAGCAGTTCTTC
>few|.|TRBJ1-2|TRBV4-1
CASNRAQGENYGYTF
TGCGCCAGCAATCGGGCTCAGGGAGAAAACTATGGCTACACCTTC
>many|.|TRBJ1-1|TRBV2
CASSEQALNTEAFF
TGTGCCAGCAGTGAACAGGCCCTGAACACTGAAGCTTTCTTT
>many|.|TRBJ1-5|TRBV30
CAWSVDMLSNQPQHF
TGTGCCTGGAGTGTAGACATGTTAAGCAATCAGCCCCAGCATTTT
>many|.|TRBJ2-3|TRBV30
CAWIGSRTDTQYF
TGTGCCTGGATTGGAAGCCGCACAGATACGCAGTATTTT
>few|.|TRBJ1-3|TRBV29-1
CSVSETGITIYF
TGCAGCGTTTCTGAGACCGGGATCACCATATATTTT
>.|.|TRBJ1-4|TRBV28
CATWGRGNEKLFF
TGTGCCACGTGGGGGAGGGGGAATGAAAAACTGTTTTTT
>.|TRBD2|TRBJ2-7|TRBV27
CASSPGLAGERISYEQYF
TGTGCCAGCAGTCCTGGACTAGCGGGAGAGCGAATCTCCTACGAGCAGTACTTC
>.|TRBD2|TRBJ2-7|TRBV5-1
CASSLGPPREGYEQYF
TGCGCCAGCAGCTTGGGTCCTCCGCGGGAGGGCTACGAGCAGTACTTC
>few|TRBD2|TRBJ2-1|TRBV4-1
CASSQEKAGPYNEQFF
TGCGCCAGCAGCCAAGAAAAAGCGGGGCCATACAATGAGCAGTTCTTC
>many|TRBD2|TRBJ2-7|TRBV28
CASQSGGSSYEQYF
TGTGCCTCTCAGAGCGGGGGAAGCTCCTACGAGCAGTACTTC
>.|TRBD2|TRBJ2-3|TRBV27
CASSLGAGAGADTQYF
TGTGCCAGCAGTTTAGGGGCGGGAGCGGGCGCAGATACGCAGTATTTT
>.|TRBD2|TRBJ2-7|TRBV4-1
CASSHLTLAGGSYEQYF
TGCGCCAGCAGCCACCTAACCCTAGCGGGAGGGTCCTACGAGCAGTACTTC
>many|.|TRBJ1-1|TRBV7-2
CASSSTTATVSEAFF
TGTGCCAGCAGCTCTACGACAGCTACTGTCTCTGAAGCTTTCTTT
>many|TRBD2|TRBJ2-5|TRBV20-1
CSARRREGLRGETQYF
TGCAGTGCCCGCAGGAGGGAGGGCCTCCGGGGGGAGACCCAGTACTTC
>many|TRBD1|TRBJ1-2|TRBV11-3
CASSHTGTGADYGYTF
TGTGCCAGCAGCCATACAGGGACAGGGGCGGACTATGGCTACACCTTC
>few|.|TRBJ1-5|TRBV6-2/TRBV6-3
CASSSQYSNQPQHF
TGTGCCAGCAGTAGCCAGTATAGCAATCAGCCCCAGCATTTT
>few|.|TRBJ2-7|TRBV2
CASSEGARYEQYF
TGTGCCAGCAGTGAAGGAGCCCGCTACGAGCAGTACTTC
>many|.|TRBJ2-5|TRBV28
CASSFPVQGAEETQYF
TGTGCCAGCAGTTTTCCCGTCCAGGGAGCTGAAGAGACCCAGTACTTC
>few|TRBD1|TRBJ1-2|TRBV9
CASSASDRADGYTF
TGTGCCAGCAGTGCCTCCGACAGGGCTGATGGCTACACCTTC
>few|TRBD2|TRBJ2-2|TRBV12-3/TRBV12-4
CASSLWGRGTGELFF
TGTGCCAGCAGTTTGTGGGGGAGGGGCACCGGGGAGCTGTTTTTT
>few|.|TRBJ2-1|TRBV28
CASSFGSPNEQSF
TGTGCCAGCAGTTTTGGGAGCCCCAATGAGCAGTCCTTC
>many|.|TRBJ2-1|TRBV7-3
CASSLKGSSYNEQFF
TGTGCCAGCAGCTTAAAGGGGAGCTCCTACAATGAGCAGTTCTTC
>many|TRBD2|TRBJ2-7|TRBV7-9
CASSLAHPLLAGTAYEQYF
TGTGCCAGCAGCTTAGCGCACCCTTTACTAGCGGGAACAGCCTACGAGCAGTACTTC
>.|.|TRBJ1-6|TRBV15
CATSEGRRPNSPLHF
TGTGCCACCAGCGAGGGGCGCAGACCCAATTCACCCCTCCACTTT
>.|.|TRBJ1-5|TRBV11-2
CASSLALGQPQHF
TGTGCCAGCAGTCTAGCGCTGGGCCAGCCCCAGCATTTT
>many|.|TRBJ1-1|TRBV4-1
CASSQTPMISGTEAFF
TGCGCCAGCAGCCAAACCCCCATGATTTCTGGGACTGAAGCTTTCTTT
>few|.|TRBJ2-1|TRBV6-2/TRBV6-3
CASRVGPRGEQFF
TGTGCCAGCAGGGTCGGCCCAAGGGGTGAGCAGTTCTTC
>many|.|TRBJ2-6|TRBV11-2
CASSLLDSGANVLTF
TGTGCCAGCAGCCTCCTGGACTCTGGGGCCAACGTCCTGACTTTC
>many|.|TRBJ2-7|TRBV29-1
CSGGGSSYEQYF
TGCAGCGGAGGGGGGTCCTCCTACGAGCAGTACTTC
>many|TRBD1|TRBJ1-6|TRBV10-3
CAIRGTGDPNSPLHF
TGTGCCATCAGGGGGACAGGCGACCCCAATTCACCCCTCCACTTT
>few|TRBD2|TRBJ2-7|TRBV10-1
CASSGGTSGAQYF
TGCGCCAGCAGTGGGGGGACTAGCGGAGCACAGTACTTC
>many|.|TRBJ2-1|TRBV20-1
CRLGGGGTYNEQFF
TGCAGACTGGGGGGTGGGGGGACCTACAATGAGCAGTTCTTC
>many|TRBD2|TRBJ2-1|TRBV7-3
CASSSPPTSGSNDEQFF
TGTGCCAGCAGCTCCCCCCCGACTAGCGGGAGTAACGATGAGCAGTTCTTC
>many|TRBD2|TRBJ2-1|TRBV27
CASSPGLAGGSEQFF
TGTGCCAGCAGTCCCGGGCTAGCGGGAGGGAGTGAGCAGTTCTTC
>.|.|TRBJ1-5|TRBV27
CAAGRPSGQPQHF
TGTGCCGCGGGGAGGCCCTCGGGTCAGCCCCAGCATTTT
>few|TRBD1|TRBJ1-1|TRBV7-2
CASSQPGGLGATEAFF
TGTGCCAGCAGCCAACCAGGGGGCCTTGGGGCCACTGAAGCTTTCTTT
>.|TRBD1|TRBJ1-5|TRBV28
CASSAGTGPNQPQHF
TGTGCCAGCAGTGCCGGGACAGGACCAAATCAGCCCCAGCATTTT
>few|.|TRBJ2-3|TRBV29-1
CSVLWGGADTQYF
TGCAGCGTTCTTTGGGGGGGCGCAGATACGCAGTATTTT